The 13 T cell receptor beta chains listed next were all sequenced from one sample in a study of shared clonotypes between healthy human individuals. The data were produced by immunoSEQ multiplex PCR, yet TCRdb's version contains in-frame clones alone and is incomplete. The profile shows about 600,000 clones, roughly four fifths of them singletons. What was sequenced was PBMCs. These receptors were obtained from a woman aged 40 to 50 in good health. Some clones in this sample may be carry-over from other donors' samples.

This clone was seen a few times. This sequence joins TRBV10-3 and TRBJ1-1; no reliable D call. This CDR3 has 11 residues. From germline, CDR1 is ENHRY and CDR2 SYGVKD. Trimming took off 4 bases at V and 9 bases at J, with 9 bases between the two ends. DNA for the CDR3: TGTGCCATCAGTGGGAACGAGCAAGCTTTCTTT. Translating gives CAISGNEQAFF.

This clone was detected only once. V usage is TRBV11-1 and J usage is TRBJ2-3, with unresolved D. V was clipped by 4 bases and J by 2 bases, with 22 bases between them. From germline, CDR1 is SGHAT and CDR2 FQDESV (reference sequence). This CDR3 is 18 amino acids long. Here the CDR3 reads CASSSPRVITLSTDTQYF. The CDR3 coding sequence is TGTGCCAGCAGCTCCCCCCGGGTGATCACCCTATCCACAGATACGCAGTATTTT.

The V gene is TRBV9, the J gene TRBJ2-3; 8 nucleotides agree with TRBD2. The trim removed 2 bases at V and 0 bases at J, leaving 5 bases unmatched. This CDR3 contains 16 residues. Germline CDR1 and CDR2: SGDLS and YYNGEE. The CDR3 DNA sequence: TGTGCCAGCAGCGTGCTAGCGGGTTTTAGCACAGATACGCAGTATTTT. It encodes CASSVLAGFSTDTQYF.

Regarding this clone: It is likely a read error, because the conserved phenylalanine at the end of the CDR3 is missing. The chain employs TRBV30 and TRBJ2-2, with D unresolved. The CDR3 sequence is 15 residues long. Germline values: CDR1 GTSNPN, CDR2 SVGIG (reference sequence). The CDR3 DNA reads as TGTGCCTGGAGTCGCGGAGAGTGGGCCACCAGGGAGCTGTTTTCT. Protein: CAWSRGEWATRELFS.

Here the CDR3 reads CASSQVLDYNEQFF. CDR3 DNA: TGCGCCAGCAGCCAAGTGCTGGACTACAATGAGCAGTTCTTC. This sequence joins TRBV4-1 and TRBJ2-1; D remains ambiguous. This CDR3 has 14 amino acids. V dropped 1 base and J dropped 3 bases, with 7 bases sitting between them. The V gene's germline CDR1 is MGHRA and CDR2 YSYEKL.

V and J are TRBV4-3 and TRBJ2-1, with unresolved D. The CDR3 spans 16 residues. Trimming pared 1 base from V and 8 bases from J, leaving 18 bases between. The germline V gene encodes CDR1 LGHNA and CDR2 YSLEER. This CDR3 reads CASSQVGGTPTHEQFF. DNA of the CDR3: TGCGCCAGCAGCCAAGTGGGCGGAACTCCTACCCATGAGCAGTTCTTC.

The chain employs TRBV4-2 and TRBJ1-5; 9 nucleotides line up with TRBD1. Germline lookup yields CDR1 LGHNA and CDR2 YNFKEQ. The CDR3 runs to 15 residues. Trimming cost V 1 base and J 7 bases; bases outside gene matches: 5. The CDR3 loop is CASSQVGQGPQPQHF. The CDR3 DNA is TGTGCCAGCAGCCAAGTGGGACAGGGTCCACAGCCCCAGCATTTT.

The chain employs TRBV6-5 and TRBJ2-5, with 7 positions matching TRBD2. Looked up from germline, CDR1 is MNHEY and CDR2 is SVGAGI. Trimming cost V 0 bases and J 5 bases; bases outside gene matches: 6. CDR3 size: 15 residues. CDR3 sequence: CASSYSTEGGETQYF. CDR3 sequence (DNA): TGTGCCAGCAGTTACTCGACGGAGGGAGGGGAGACCCAGTACTTC.

The chain carries TRBV11-2 and TRBJ2-1, with 7 bases that match TRBD2. The length of the CDR3 is 14 residues. The J segment lost 8 bases and the V segment lost 1 base, leaving 5 bases of the junction unmatched. Germline values: CDR1 SGHAT, CDR2 FQNNGV. The CDR3 sequence is CASSLVGRSYEQFF. CDR3 nucleotides: TGTGCCAGCAGCTTAGTCGGGAGGTCCTATGAGCAGTTCTTC.

The chain has TRBV4-1 and TRBJ2-3; 7 bases fit TRBD1. This CDR3 has 16 amino acids. Germline-derived CDR1 and CDR2 are MGHRA and YSYEKL. J lost 1 base, V lost 3 bases, and 7 bases had no gene match. The CDR3 DNA sequence: TGCGCCAGCAGCCAGCCGAGGGACAGCCGCACAGATACGCAGTATTTT. This sequence encodes CASSQPRDSRTDTQYF.

The chain carries TRBV19 and TRBJ2-1; possible D gene TRBD2, 6 bases. Germline values: CDR1 LNHDA, CDR2 SQIVND (reference sequence). The CDR3 contains 24 residues. Trimming stripped 3 bases from V and 1 base from J, with 37 bases between. CDR3 bases: TGTGCCAGTAGTATTCGTTTCTCTCTAGCGAAAGGAACCTCTCATCAACTTTCCTACAATGAGCAGTTCTTC. This encodes CASSIRFSLAKGTSHQLSYNEQFF.

The rearrangement links TRBV9 to TRBJ2-1; 7 nucleotides match TRBD2. This CDR3 spans 16 amino acids. The germline V gene encodes CDR1 SGDLS and CDR2 YYNGEE. The V gene end was trimmed by 3 bases and the J gene end by 6 bases; junction bases not matched to a gene: 12. The CDR3 region has the DNA TGTGCCAGCAGCGCAATGGGGACTATAATTGTCAATGAGCAGTTCTTC. Translating gives CASSAMGTIIVNEQFF.

With respect to this clone: A far larger clone is one nucleotide away, so this likely arose from a read error. This chain links TRBV27 with TRBJ2-7, with D possibly TRBD1 on 7 matching bases. This CDR3 comprises 16 residues. The V end lost 6 bases, the J end lost 2 bases, and 20 bases lay between the germline ends. Looked up from germline, CDR1 is MNHEY and CDR2 is SMNVEV (reference sequence). The CDR3 loop reads CASSPTPGGSPYEQYF. CDR3 nucleotides: TGTGCCAGCAGCCCCACGCCAGGGGGGAGCCCCTACGAGCAGTACTTC.